This T cell receptor beta chain came from a study of blood T cell repertoires in COVID-19. Study overall: Donors in the United States, Italy and Spain gave samples during acute or convalescent COVID-19. Nucleic acid was either cDNA or gDNA, and it came from T cells, B-cell-depleted T cells, or PBMCs.

How the authors handled the data: Estimation of nucleated cell counts was performed using reference gene primer amplification. Assay: immunoSEQ multiplex PCR; the TCRdb copy retains only in-frame clones and omits some. From that table come the V and J calls and clone size; the DNA was used to work out D and trimming. The sample consists of around 87,000 clones, roughly 90% of them appearing once. The TCR originated in a human donor with active COVID-19. The donor label of this sample is uncertain. Material for sequencing was peripheral blood.

CDR3 residues: CARKLTGTEAFF. CDR3 bases: TGTGCCAGAAAATTAACAGGCACTGAAGCTTTCTTT. The chain uses TRBV2 and TRBJ1-1; D is possibly TRBD1 (5 bases). The ends were cut back, 9 bases at V and 4 bases at J, with 12 bases in the middle. Germline V gene data show CDR1 as SNHLY and CDR2 as FYNNEI. The CDR3 runs 12 residues.